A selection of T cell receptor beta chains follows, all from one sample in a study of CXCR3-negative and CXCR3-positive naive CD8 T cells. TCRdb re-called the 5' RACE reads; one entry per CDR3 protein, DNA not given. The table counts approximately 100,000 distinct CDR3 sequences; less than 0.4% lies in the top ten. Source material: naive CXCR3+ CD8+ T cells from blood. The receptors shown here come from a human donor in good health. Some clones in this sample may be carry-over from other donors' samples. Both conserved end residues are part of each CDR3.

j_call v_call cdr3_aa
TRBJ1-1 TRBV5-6 CASSLGWGLTEAFF
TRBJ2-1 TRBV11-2 CASSAEVAGLAINEQFF
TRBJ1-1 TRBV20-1 CSARPGDTEAFF
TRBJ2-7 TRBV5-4 CASSFGRDYEQYF
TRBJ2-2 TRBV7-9 CASSPPVIGDTGELFF
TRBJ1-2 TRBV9 CASSKAGGQDYGYTF
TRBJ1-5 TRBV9 CASSVGGKGNQPQHF
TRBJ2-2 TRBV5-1 CASSLIFGGELFF
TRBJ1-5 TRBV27 CASSSAQSSNQPQHF
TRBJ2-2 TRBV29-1 CSVEDTGWAGPGTGELFF